This TCR beta chain was identified in a study of T cells in localized non-small cell lung cancer. Study-level points and caveats: The greatest T cell clonality was found in uninvolved adjacent lung (higher than in tumor). There were a median around 59 of the top 100 tumor clones appearing in adjacent lung.

In the case of this clone: Its matching antigen is unknown.

V lost 3 bases, J lost 0 bases, and 8 bases lay in between. The V gene's germline CDR1 is MGHRA and CDR2 YSYEKL. The CDR3 is made up of 14 amino acids. Some clones are missing from TCRdb's copy, which holds only in-frame ones; the method was immunoSEQ multiplex PCR. The sample lists roughly 24,000 clones; approximately 89% were seen once. This sequence was found in a female donor of 60 years or more with stage II squamous cell lung carcinoma. Specimen: peripheral blood, collected before any cancer treatment. This chain links TRBV4-1 with TRBJ1-1, with D perhaps matching TRBD1 (5 bases). This CDR3 reads CASSHLDMNTEAFF. CDR3 sequence (DNA): TGCGCCAGCAGCCACCTGGACATGAACACTGAAGCTTTCTTT.